This TCR beta chain was recorded in a study of Graves' ophthalmopathy and Graves' hyperthyroidism. Trimming removed 4 bases from V and 7 bases from J, with 17 bases in between. Germline V gives CDR1 SQVTM, CDR2 ANQGSEA. The CDR3 spans 13 residues. Amplification of the TCR beta CDR3 regions used RNA transcripts (as template). RT-PCR was first run with HTBI primers, then multiplex PCR in a second round. TCRdb fed the multiplex PCR reads into MiXCR, producing one record per CDR3 protein. The sample consists of 300,000 to 400,000 distinct CDR3 sequences, about a sixth of them appearing once. This clonotype was counted ten times or more.

The chain employs TRBV29-1 and TRBJ2-7; a weak D match, TRBD1 (6 bases). The sequenced material came from peripheral blood. This sequence originates from an adult woman with stable Graves' hyperthyroidism. For the CDR3, the DNA is TGCAGCGTTGCTATGCCGCGACAGGCGGAGCAGTACTTC. It is translated as CSVAMPRQAEQYF.